The rows below give T cell receptor beta chains drawn from one sample of a study of regulatory T cells in long-lasting Graves disease. TCRdb reanalysed the multiplex PCR reads using MiXCR and keeps one entry per CDR3 protein. Here the sample spans about 330,000 distinct CDR3 sequences, roughly 17% being singletons. This sample also appeared in a second study, on T cells in Graves' hyperthyroidism and ophthalmopathy.

The source material was peripheral blood mononuclear cells (PBMCs), sampled at new diagnosis, from a patient treated with antithyroid drugs. The receptors were sampled from a woman aged 18-29 years with Graves disease. Each CDR3 is given with its conserved first and last residue. D genes are given only for firm matches. Expanded clones are given a class, and other clones once, few, many or no size at all.

CASSEDLSPYNEQFF,TGTGCCAGCAGTGAAGATCTAAGCCCCTACAATGAGCAGTTCTTC,NA,TRBV6-2/TRBV6-3,NA,TRBJ2-1
CASSFHPPQGQPEQYF,TGCGCCAGCAGCTTCCACCCCCCGCAGGGACAGCCCGAGCAGTACTTC,TRBD1,TRBV4-1,NA,TRBJ2-7
CAITPSGGSETQYF,TGTGCCATCACTCCTAGCGGGGGGTCAGAGACCCAGTACTTC,TRBD2,TRBV10-3,few,TRBJ2-5
CASRSLPRRTSGSGRTDTQYF,TGTGCCAGCAGGTCGCTACCCCGAAGGACTAGCGGATCAGGGCGCACAGATACGCAGTATTTT,TRBD2,TRBV6-1,few,TRBJ2-3
CASSQSGRTYNEQFF,TGTGCCAGCAGCCAGAGCGGGAGGACCTACAATGAGCAGTTCTTC,TRBD2,TRBV28,many,TRBJ2-1
CASSQDREQGANIQYF,TGTGCCAGCAGCCAAGATCGGGAACAGGGGGCCAACATTCAGTACTTC,TRBD1,TRBV4-2,NA,TRBJ2-4
CASRVAGSNYGYTF,TGTGCCAGCAGAGTCGCAGGGAGCAACTATGGCTACACCTTC,NA,TRBV12-3/TRBV12-4,many,TRBJ1-2
CASSRTGNYGYTF,TGTGCCAGCAGTAGGACAGGCAACTATGGCTACACCTTC,TRBD1,TRBV6-1,many,TRBJ1-2
CSARSVVGYEQYF,TGCAGTGCTAGGTCGGTCGTTGGGTACGAGCAGTACTTC,NA,TRBV20-1,many,TRBJ2-7
CASSFDRGGYTF,TGCGCCAGCAGCTTTGACAGGGGCGGCTACACCTTC,TRBD1,TRBV5-1,many,TRBJ1-2
CASSGTAGNTGELFF,TGTGCCAGCAGTGGGACGGCGGGGAACACCGGGGAGCTGTTTTTT,NA,TRBV2,NA,TRBJ2-2
CASSLSLSYNEQFF,TGTGCCAGCAGTTTATCGTTATCCTACAATGAGCAGTTCTTC,NA,TRBV27,few,TRBJ2-1
CAWSVGNYEQYF,TGTGCCTGGAGTGTCGGCAATTACGAGCAGTACTTC,NA,TRBV30,many,TRBJ2-7
CASRPRRQDRSPLHF,TGTGCCAGCAGGCCCAGGCGACAGGATCGCTCACCCCTCCACTTT,NA,TRBV2,many,TRBJ1-6
CATSGQATNYGYTF,TGTGCCACCAGTGGACAGGCGACTAACTATGGCTACACCTTC,NA,TRBV24-1,few,TRBJ1-2
CASSRAGSYNEQFF,TGTGCCAGCAGTCGGGCCGGTTCCTACAATGAGCAGTTCTTC,NA,TRBV2,many,TRBJ2-1
CASSSQGTSGGGPYNEQFF,TGCGCCAGCAGCAGCCAAGGTACTAGCGGGGGGGGACCTTACAATGAGCAGTTCTTC,TRBD2,TRBV5-1,NA,TRBJ2-1
CASSLEGSEQYF,TGTGCCAGCAGCTTAGAGGGGAGCGAGCAGTACTTC,NA,TRBV7-9,many,TRBJ2-7
CASIHYRGQSTEAFF,TGTGCCAGTATACATTATAGGGGGCAGAGCACTGAAGCTTTCTTT,TRBD1,TRBV19,NA,TRBJ1-1
CATSRGIPGLLGDEQFF,TGTGCCACCAGCAGAGGTATTCCGGGACTACTCGGTGATGAGCAGTTCTTC,TRBD2,TRBV15,few,TRBJ2-1
CASGGRWPHEQFF,TGTGCCAGCGGCGGACGGTGGCCCCATGAGCAGTTCTTC,NA,TRBV12-3/TRBV12-4,many,TRBJ2-1
CSADQTSANEQFF,TGCAGTGCTGACCAGACCTCGGCGAATGAGCAGTTCTTC,NA,TRBV20-1,many,TRBJ2-1
CASSERWTGELFF,TGCGCCAGCAGTGAGCGGTGGACCGGGGAGCTGTTTTTT,NA,TRBV10-2,NA,TRBJ2-2
CASSLVGSYSNQPQHF,TGTGCCAGCAGCTTAGTGGGCAGCTATAGCAATCAGCCCCAGCATTTT,NA,TRBV7-2,many,TRBJ1-5
CASSLELAGSDTQYF,TGCGCCAGCAGCTTGGAACTAGCGGGCTCGGATACGCAGTATTTT,TRBD2,TRBV5-1,NA,TRBJ2-3
CASSQSRGDGYTF,TGTGCCAGCAGCCAATCCAGGGGCGATGGCTACACCTTC,NA,TRBV3-1,NA,TRBJ1-2
CASSRLARAGTQYF,TGTGCCAGCAGCCGACTAGCCCGAGCGGGGACCCAGTACTTC,TRBD2,TRBV12-3/TRBV12-4,NA,TRBJ2-5
CASSPQRTGEQYF,TGTGCCAGCTCCCCCCAGCGGACAGGGGAGCAGTACTTC,TRBD1,TRBV18,many,TRBJ2-7
CASSVGRGGPGELFF,TGCGCCAGCAGCGTGGGACGAGGGGGACCCGGGGAGCTGTTTTTT,NA,TRBV5-1,many,TRBJ2-2
CASSADPLKGYTF,TGCGCCAGCAGCGCGGACCCTCTTAAGGGCTACACCTTC,NA,TRBV5-1,many,TRBJ1-2
CASSLLAGAPYEQYF,TGTGCCAGCAGCCTGCTAGCCGGAGCGCCCTACGAGCAGTACTTC,NA,TRBV11-2,many,TRBJ2-7
CASSQGPWRENIQYF,TGCGCCAGCAGCCAAGGCCCATGGCGGGAAAACATTCAGTACTTC,NA,TRBV4-1,NA,TRBJ2-4
CSALLAGCEQYF,TGCAGTGCTCTCCTAGCGGGGTGCGAGCAGTACTTC,TRBD2,TRBV20-1,NA,TRBJ2-7
CASSLRGSGRSYEQYF,TGTGCCAGCAGTTTAAGAGGTAGCGGGAGAAGCTACGAGCAGTACTTC,TRBD2,TRBV27,many,TRBJ2-7
CATLQGYNSPLHF,TGTGCCACCTTACAGGGGTATAATTCACCCCTCCACTTT,TRBD1,TRBV19,NA,TRBJ1-6
CASSLGSVLNTEAFF,TGTGCCAGCAGCTTAGGATCGGTTTTGAACACTGAAGCTTTCTTT,NA,TRBV11-2,many,TRBJ1-1
CSARGTSGRTQETQYF,TGCAGTGCTAGAGGGACTAGCGGGAGAACCCAAGAGACCCAGTACTTC,TRBD2,TRBV20-1,few,TRBJ2-5
CATKGGAQETQYF,TGTGCCACCAAAGGGGGGGCCCAAGAGACCCAGTACTTC,NA,TRBV12-3/TRBV12-4,many,TRBJ2-5
CSALTGGAFNQPQHF,TGCAGTGCGCTTACAGGGGGAGCCTTCAATCAGCCCCAGCATTTT,TRBD1,TRBV20-1,NA,TRBJ1-5
CASSLSSRGSYEQYF,TGTGCCAGCAGTTTATCCTCACGCGGGTCCTACGAGCAGTACTTC,NA,TRBV27,many,TRBJ2-7
CATRRTDYGYTF,TGTGCCACCCGGCGGACAGACTATGGCTACACCTTC,NA,TRBV19,NA,TRBJ1-2
CASSKSLTGSETQYF,TGTGCCAGCAGCAAATCCCTCACAGGGTCAGAGACCCAGTACTTC,NA,TRBV7-9,many,TRBJ2-5
CASSPNPGQGPYEQYF,TGTGCCAGCAGCCCCAATCCCGGACAGGGGCCCTACGAGCAGTACTTC,TRBD1,TRBV6-1,many,TRBJ2-7
CASSFLMGYNEQFF,TGTGCCAGCAGTTTTTTAATGGGGTACAATGAGCAGTTCTTC,NA,TRBV28,many,TRBJ2-1
CASSLTSGGQETQYF,TGTGCCAGCAGCCTAACTAGCGGAGGGCAAGAGACCCAGTACTTC,TRBD2,TRBV7-9,many,TRBJ2-5
CAISRAGVGNEQFF,TGTGCCATCAGCAGAGCGGGAGTGGGAAATGAGCAGTTCTTC,TRBD2,TRBV10-3,many,TRBJ2-1
CASSSVFRDGETQYF,TGTGCCAGCAGCTCCGTCTTCAGGGACGGGGAGACCCAGTACTTC,NA,TRBV11-3,many,TRBJ2-5
CASSLGGRVYEQFF,TGTGCCAGCAGCTTAGGCGGGAGGGTCTATGAGCAGTTCTTC,TRBD2,TRBV7-8,many,TRBJ2-1
CASGVDPGGLPEAFF,TGTGCCAGCGGCGTAGATCCAGGGGGCCTCCCTGAAGCTTTCTTT,TRBD1,TRBV9,few,TRBJ1-1
CASSDGREKLFF,TGTGCCAGCAGTGACGGGCGGGAAAAACTGTTTTTT,NA,TRBV6-1,NA,TRBJ1-4
CASSVLDSLISYNEQFF,TGTGCCAGCTCAGTGTTGGACAGCTTAATTTCCTACAATGAGCAGTTCTTC,NA,TRBV18,many,TRBJ2-1
CASISGTGSLDGYTF,TGTGCCAGCATCTCCGGGACAGGGAGTTTGGATGGCTACACCTTC,TRBD1,TRBV28,NA,TRBJ1-2
CASSVEGQANTEAFF,TGTGCCAGCAGCGTAGAAGGGCAGGCGAACACTGAAGCTTTCTTT,NA,TRBV9,NA,TRBJ1-1